A selection of T cell receptor beta chains follows, all from one sample in a study of CD8 T cells in Susac syndrome. TCRdb re-called the immunoSEQ multiplex PCR reads with MiXCR, one entry per CDR3 protein. Here the sample spans about 94,000 distinct CDR3 sequences, around 94% being singletons. The sequencing sample was made of CD4+ T cells from PBMCs. Receptors were obtained from a human donor with Susac syndrome. CDR3s include the opening cysteine and the closing phenylalanine or tryptophan. The D gene is left open where the match is weak.

D gene	V gene	J gene	CDR3 protein
.	TRBV19	TRBJ2-3	CASSGGAGRTDTQYF
.	TRBV6-6	TRBJ2-5	CASSYGYQETQYF
.	TRBV9	TRBJ1-2	CASSAEDSNYGYTF
.	TRBV2	TRBJ1-4	CASSENAGSGEKLFF
.	TRBV29-1	TRBJ1-2	CSVTADTNYGYTF
.	TRBV12-3/TRBV12-4	TRBJ1-5	CASGDGNQPQHF
.	TRBV4-1	TRBJ2-5	CASSHNRDVQETQYF
.	TRBV5-6	TRBJ1-6	CASSFRPSLFNSPLHF
.	TRBV30	TRBJ1-5	CAWSVGRRTQHF
.	TRBV9	TRBJ2-3	CASSPPASTSTDTQYF
TRBD1	TRBV11-2	TRBJ1-1	CASSSSGQYTEAFF
TRBD2	TRBV20-1	TRBJ2-3	CRPGGASPTDTQYF
.	TRBV30	TRBJ1-4	CAWSSGTPRREKLFF
.	TRBV20-1	TRBJ2-2	CSASDRRNTGELFF
.	TRBV4-2	TRBJ2-5	CASSQRTQETQYF
.	TRBV20-1	TRBJ2-3	CSASARTDTQYF
.	TRBV4-3	TRBJ1-6	CASSPQGQDSSPLHF
TRBD1	TRBV5-1	TRBJ2-7	CASYPTGGRGVYEQYF
.	TRBV10-3	TRBJ2-4	CATGGDARNIQYF
.	TRBV19	TRBJ2-3	CASSIAVPDTQYF
.	TRBV29-1	TRBJ2-1	CSVPKSYNEQFF
TRBD1	TRBV12-3/TRBV12-4	TRBJ2-1	CASRLRTGYNEQFF
.	TRBV30	TRBJ2-7	CAWKLGNEQYF
TRBD1	TRBV20-1	TRBJ1-2	CSATSGQRNYGYTF
.	TRBV5-6	TRBJ2-3	CASSLEVGSNTDTQYF
.	TRBV30	TRBJ2-3	CAWSVRRGVDTQYF
TRBD1	TRBV3-1	TRBJ1-2	CASSQGTGLNYGYTF
.	TRBV25-1	TRBJ2-1	CASSDRESVYNEQFF
.	TRBV5-6	TRBJ1-2	CASGRGGNYGYTF
.	TRBV20-1	TRBJ2-1	CSAIVGGINEQFF
.	TRBV5-1	TRBJ2-7	CASRREITYEQYF
.	TRBV19	TRBJ1-5	CASSHGRDQPQHF
.	TRBV7-6	TRBJ1-6	CASSSITGVGNSPLHF
.	TRBV4-3	TRBJ2-3	CASSQDRAFPDTQYF
.	TRBV4-1	TRBJ2-6	CASSQGVPLGANVLTF
TRBD1	TRBV7-8	TRBJ1-2	CASSHDLLRTGGKEGYTF
.	TRBV12-3/TRBV12-4	TRBJ2-2	CASPATNTGELFF
.	TRBV4-1	TRBJ2-1	CASSYTPYNEQFF